The T cell receptor beta chain under discussion was sequenced for a study of control samples from healthy donors and cancer patients. Repertoires were generated with immunoSEQ multiplex PCR, while TCRdb's copy carries only in-frame clones and drops some. Of about 49,000 clones listed, 80% to 90% were seen once; the top ten hold about 3%. This clonotype originated in a woman in her forties or fifties with lung cancer. The material sequenced was PBMCs.

The CDR3 bases are TGTGCCAGTAGTATGTTGGAGAATAGCAATCAGCCCCAGCATTTT. Amino acid sequence: CASSMLENSNQPQHF. The chain links TRBV19 to TRBJ1-5; no clear D gene. The germline V and J ends were trimmed by 3 bases and 0 bases, with 9 bases remaining between them. CDR1 LNHDA and CDR2 SQIVND come from the germline V gene (reference sequence). This CDR3 contains 15 residues.